This T cell receptor beta chain was sequenced during a study of T cells in localized non-small cell lung cancer. This clone was seen just once. Its target is unknown. TCRdb's copy holds only in-frame clones and misses some; the assay was immunoSEQ multiplex PCR. The sample includes about 30,000 clones, roughly nine tenths seen only once; the top ten take approximately 5.2%. General observations from the study: Uninvolved adjacent lung showed higher T cell clonality than tumor.

There are 15 residues in the CDR3. Germline lookup yields CDR1 SNHLY and CDR2 FYNNEI. V lost 8 bases to trimming and J lost 4 bases; unmatched junction nucleotides: 5. This rearrangement joins TRBV2 to TRBJ2-5, with TRBD2 matching over 15 bases. Material: PBMCs, obtained before any cancer treatment. This sequence was found in a man aged 35 to 70 with stage II lung adenocarcinoma. CDR3 coding DNA: TGTGCCAGCCTTCGGACTAGCGGGAGGGGAGAGACCCAGTACTTC. This sequence encodes CASLRTSGRGETQYF. The entire variable domain, with the rest obtained from reference TRBV2 and TRBJ2-5, is as follows: EPEVTQTPSHQVTQMGQEVILRCVPISNHLYFYWYRQILGQKVEFLVSFYNNEISEKSEIFDDQFSVERPDGSNFTLKIRSTKLEDSAMYFCASLRTSGRGETQYFGPGTRLLVL.